These T cell receptor beta chains were read from a single sample in a study of blood T cell repertoires in COVID-19. The method was immunoSEQ multiplex PCR; TCRdb's version includes in-frame clones alone and lacks a portion of them. Altogether some 270,000 clones are present, roughly 86% being singletons, with the ten largest covering around 1.5%. Sequenced input: peripheral blood. Every receptor here comes from a woman aged 55-69 years who had recovered from COVID-19. Each CDR3 is given with its conserved first and last residue. A D gene is named only where the DNA matches it firmly. Only part of the rows carry a size: once, few, many, or a class if the clone is expanded.

clone_size j_call v_call cdr3_length d_call cdr3_nt cdr3_aa
NA TRBJ2-7 TRBV3-1/TRBV3-2 14 NA TGTGCCAGCAGCCAGGCAACAGGGTTTTCCGAGCAGTACTTC CASSQATGFSEQYF
NA TRBJ2-5 TRBV10-3 13 NA TGTGCCATCAGTGACGGGTACCAAGAGACCCAGTACTTC CAISDGYQETQYF
once TRBJ2-1 TRBV7-8 14 TRBD1 TGTGCCAGCAGCAGGGACAGGGGGTTCGATGAGCAGTTCTTC CASSRDRGFDEQFF
few TRBJ2-7 TRBV7-8 15 NA TGTGCCAGCAGCTCGGGCCTGGGGGCGGTTCGAGGTCTGTACTTC CASSSGLGAVRGLYF
few TRBJ1-2 TRBV28 13 NA TGTGCCAGCAGATACACCGGAACGGGTGGCTACACCTTC CASRYTGTGGYTF
NA TRBJ2-7 TRBV2 12 NA TGTGCCAGCACCTCCGACAGCCACGAGCAGTACTTC CASTSDSHEQYF
once TRBJ1-5 TRBV7-9 17 NA TGTGCCAGCAGCTTAGAGTCAGGGGACCCAGGTAGGCAGCCCCAGCATTTT CASSLESGDPGRQPQHF
NA TRBJ1-5 TRBV4-2 15 NA TGTGCCAGCAGCCAGACTCCTCGGACACCTGGGCCCCAGCATTTT CASSQTPRTPGPQHF
NA TRBJ2-5 TRBV5-1 16 TRBD2 TGCGCCAGCAGCCCCGGACTAGCGGGGGGAAAAGAGACCCAGTACTTC CASSPGLAGGKETQYF
few TRBJ1-5 TRBV7-8 15 NA TGTGCCAGCAGCTCGGACACCGGGAGGCGTCAGCCCCAGCATTTT CASSSDTGRRQPQHF
NA TRBJ2-7 TRBV6-5 15 TRBD1 TGTGCCAGCAGAGACCCGGGACAGGGGGCTTACGAGCAGTACTTC CASRDPGQGAYEQYF
NA TRBJ1-1 TRBV15 15 NA TGTGCCACCAGCAGAGATCTGACAGGGAACACTGAAGCTTTCTTT CATSRDLTGNTEAFF
NA TRBJ1-3 TRBV5-1 16 NA TGCGCCAGCAGCTCGGCGAAAGGGGGCTCTGGAAACACCATATATTTT CASSSAKGGSGNTIYF
NA TRBJ1-6 TRBV5-6 15 TRBD1 TGTGCCAGCAGCCCCAGGACAGGGCACGATTCACCCCTCCACTTT CASSPRTGHDSPLHF
NA TRBJ2-2 TRBV7-2 14 NA TGTGCCAGCAGCTTACTCCGGGGGACCGGGGAGCTGTTTTTT CASSLLRGTGELFF
NA TRBJ1-5 TRBV2 14 TRBD1 TGTGCCAGCGCGGGGACAGGGAAGGATCAGCCCCAGCATTTT CASAGTGKDQPQHF
NA TRBJ2-2 TRBV24-1 17 TRBD2 TGTGCCAGTGGGTCCCCCTCGCGGGGGGAACTCACCGGGGAGCTGTTTTTT CASGSPSRGELTGELFF
NA TRBJ1-5 TRBV20-1 13 NA TGCAGTGCTAGTTCGGGGGGATTTCAGCCCCAGCATTTT CSASSGGFQPQHF
NA TRBJ2-7 TRBV7-6 15 TRBD1 TGTGCCAGCAGTACACAGGGGTGGAACTCCTACGAGCAGTACTTC CASSTQGWNSYEQYF
once TRBJ1-1 TRBV19 14 TRBD1 TGTGCCAGTAGTACCAGGGACAGGGAGACTGAAGCTTTCTTT CASSTRDRETEAFF
NA TRBJ2-7 TRBV15 15 TRBD1 TGTGCCACCAGCTGGCACCGGGACAGCTCCTACGAGCAGTACTTC CATSWHRDSSYEQYF
NA TRBJ1-6 TRBV20-1 13 NA TGCAGTGCAAGTACAACAGGGAACTCACCCCTCCACTTT CSASTTGNSPLHF
once TRBJ2-3 TRBV7-9 17 TRBD2 TGTGCCAGCAGCTTAGGGACTAGCGGGGGGGTAACAGATACGCAGTATTTT CASSLGTSGGVTDTQYF
NA TRBJ1-2 TRBV11-2 12 NA TGTGCCAGCAGCTTGGCCGGGGTTGGCTACACCTTC CASSLAGVGYTF
NA TRBJ1-5 TRBV28 14 NA TGTGCCAGCAGTTTACAGGGGCGCAATCAGCCCCAGCATTTT CASSLQGRNQPQHF
NA TRBJ2-2 TRBV10-3 14 TRBD1 TGTGCCAGTCGACAGGGGGCGAACACCGGGGAGCTGTTTTTT CASRQGANTGELFF
NA TRBJ2-2 TRBV6-5 13 NA TGTGCCAGCAGCAAACGTAGCACCGGGGAGCTGTTTTTT CASSKRSTGELFF
NA TRBJ1-5 TRBV3-1/TRBV3-2 13 NA TGTGCCAGCAGCCAAGATTCTGTACAACCCCAGCATTTT CASSQDSVQPQHF
NA TRBJ1-1 TRBV5-4 14 NA TGTGCCAGCAGCCCGAAGACAGGGAACACTGAAGCTTTCTTT CASSPKTGNTEAFF
once TRBJ1-1 TRBV6-6 12 NA TGTGCCAGCTGGCACAGGACCACTGAAGCTTTCTTT CASWHRTTEAFF
NA TRBJ2-6 TRBV7-3 14 NA TGTGCCAGCAGCTTCTCCGTTGGGGCCAACGTCCTGACTTTC CASSFSVGANVLTF
NA TRBJ2-3 TRBV25-1 14 NA TGTGCCAGCACCGGATGGGGGGGCTGGGATACGCAGTATTTT CASTGWGGWDTQYF
NA TRBJ2-7 TRBV18 14 NA TGTGCCAGCTCACCCCAAGACAGCGCCTACGAGCAGTACTTC CASSPQDSAYEQYF
few TRBJ2-1 TRBV19 13 NA TGTGCCAGTAGTCCGAGGAGTTACAATGAGCAGTTCTTC CASSPRSYNEQFF
NA TRBJ2-5 TRBV7-3 16 NA TGTGCCAGCAGCTTATTATTCAGTAGGGGCCAAGAGACCCAGTACTTC CASSLLFSRGQETQYF
NA TRBJ2-5 TRBV6-4 14 TRBD1 TGTGCCAGCAGTGACTCCCGGACAGGGAAGACCCAGTACTTC CASSDSRTGKTQYF
NA TRBJ2-7 TRBV19 18 NA TGTGCCAGTAGTACCCTTCGCGTGGGGCAGGGTAGCTCCTACGAGCAGTACTTC CASSTLRVGQGSSYEQYF
NA TRBJ1-2 TRBV18 15 TRBD1 TGTGCCAGCTCACTTTTGACAGGGGGCGGGTCCGGCTACACCTTC CASSLLTGGGSGYTF
NA TRBJ1-1 TRBV11-2 14 NA TGTGCCAGCAGCTTAGATCCAGGGTTCACTGAAGCTTTCTTT CASSLDPGFTEAFF
NA TRBJ2-3 TRBV10-3 14 NA TGTGCCATCAGGCAGGGGTTCACCACAGATACGCAGTATTTT CAIRQGFTTDTQYF
NA TRBJ2-3 TRBV10-3 17 TRBD2 TGTGCCATCAGTGAGTACGGTAAACGGGGGGGCACAGATACGCAGTATTTT CAISEYGKRGGTDTQYF
NA TRBJ2-7 TRBV3-1/TRBV3-2 14 TRBD2 TGTGCCAGCAGCCAATCTCGCAGCGGGGGGGAGCAGTACTTC CASSQSRSGGEQYF
NA TRBJ2-1 TRBV6-1 14 NA TGTGCCAGCAGTGAAATAATTGCCTACAATGAGCAGTTCTTC CASSEIIAYNEQFF
NA TRBJ1-2 TRBV4-3 14 NA TGCGCCAGCAGCCAAGAACTGCGGGGAGGCGGCTACACCTTC CASSQELRGGGYTF
NA TRBJ1-2 TRBV20-1 11 TRBD1 TGCAGTGCCGGGACAGGGACGGGCTACACCTTC CSAGTGTGYTF
NA TRBJ1-2 TRBV7-2 13 NA TGTGCCAGCCGCTTTGGGGGGGTTAATGGCTACACCTTC CASRFGGVNGYTF
NA TRBJ2-1 TRBV7-6 14 NA TGTGCCAGCAGCCCGAGCTTCTCCTACAATGAGCAGTTCTTC CASSPSFSYNEQFF
NA TRBJ2-3 TRBV13 18 NA TGTGCCAGCAGCTCCCCTAGGGGGGGGAAACATTCCACAGATACGCAGTATTTT CASSSPRGGKHSTDTQYF
NA TRBJ2-6 TRBV4-2 16 NA TGTGCCAGCAGCGTTGTGAGGATTACTGGGGCCAACGTCCTGACTTTC CASSVVRITGANVLTF
once TRBJ1-5 TRBV10-3 16 TRBD1 TGTGCCATCAGTGAGTCAAGACAGGGGGAGGACCAGCCCCAGCATTTT CAISESRQGEDQPQHF
NA TRBJ2-3 TRBV6-5 14 TRBD2 TGTGCCAGCAGCGTCCTAGCGGGGACAGATACGCAGTATTTT CASSVLAGTDTQYF
NA TRBJ1-3 TRBV11-2 13 NA TGTGCCAGCAGCTTAGACAGGGAGGACACCATATATTTT CASSLDREDTIYF
NA TRBJ2-3 TRBV9 12 NA TGTGCCAGCAGCCCGAGCACAGATACGCAGTATTTT CASSPSTDTQYF